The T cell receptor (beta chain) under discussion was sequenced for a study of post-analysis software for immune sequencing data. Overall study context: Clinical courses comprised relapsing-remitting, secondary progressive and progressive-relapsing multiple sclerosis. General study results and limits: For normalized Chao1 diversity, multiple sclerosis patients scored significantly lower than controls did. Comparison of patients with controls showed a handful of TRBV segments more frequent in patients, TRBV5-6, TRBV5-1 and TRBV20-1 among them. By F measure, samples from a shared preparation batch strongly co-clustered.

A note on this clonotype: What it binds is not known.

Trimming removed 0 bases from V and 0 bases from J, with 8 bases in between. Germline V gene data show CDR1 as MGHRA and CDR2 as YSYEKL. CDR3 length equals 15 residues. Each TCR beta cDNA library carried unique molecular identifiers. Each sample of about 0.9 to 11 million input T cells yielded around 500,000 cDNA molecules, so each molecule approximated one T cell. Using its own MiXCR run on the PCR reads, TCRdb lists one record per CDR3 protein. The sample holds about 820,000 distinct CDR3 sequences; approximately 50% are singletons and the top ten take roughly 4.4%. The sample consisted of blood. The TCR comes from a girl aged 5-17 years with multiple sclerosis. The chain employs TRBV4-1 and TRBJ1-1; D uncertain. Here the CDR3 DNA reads TGCGCCAGCAGCCAAGATGTGGCGATGAACACTGAAGCTTTCTTT. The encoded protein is CASSQDVAMNTEAFF.